A single sample gave rise to the 3 T cell receptor beta chains below, sequenced in a study of follicular helper T cells after annual influenza vaccination (TCRdb year 2017). The library came from the immunoSEQ multiplex PCR assay. As stored in TCRdb, this immuneACCESS dataset retains in-frame rearrangements with V and J assigned. A fraction of the clones does not appear; measured against another copy, unresolved V genes explain less than half of the discrepancy, and the remainder lacks a known reason. Present in this sample are 27,000 or so clones, approximately 81% of which were seen just once. Of the sample, roughly 1.2% is held by the ten largest clones. The time point label on this specimen signifies: 2014-2015 season, pre-vaccination. This sample comprised CXCR5+ CD38- circulating T follicular helper cells from blood, obtained on the day of influenza vaccination. The cell subset or site label for this specimen denotes: circulating Tfh, non-naive CD4+CXCR5+PD-1+ (ICOS+CD38+ or ICOS-CD38-). These receptors were obtained from an adult who received the influenza vaccine.

The chain couples TRBV9 to TRBJ2-2; unclear D gene. This CDR3 is 13 amino acids long. Germline assignment: CDR1 SGDLS and CDR2 YYNGEE. The V gene lost 4 bases and the J gene lost 6 bases, with 10 bases spanning the gap. CDR3 region: CASSPTVAGELFF. The CDR3 bases are TGTGCCAGCAGCCCCACGGTAGCCGGGGAGCTGTTTTTT.

The chain carries TRBV7-8 and TRBJ1-5; 7 nucleotides match TRBD1. CDR3 length: 14 amino acids. Germline trimming cut 10 bases from V and 4 bases from J; bases unmatched to any gene: 10. The germline CDR1 and CDR2 sequences are SGHVS and FQNEAQ. The CDR3 here is CATAGTATNQPQHF. As DNA, the CDR3 is TGTGCCACCGCCGGGACAGCGACTAATCAGCCCCAGCATTTT.

V is TRBV18 and J is TRBJ2-3; D gene uncertain. V lost 3 bases, J lost 2 bases, and 15 bases lay in between. CDR1 is KGHSH, CDR2 LQKENI, per germline. The CDR3 is 16 amino acids. The CDR3 loop is CASSPNTSLATDTQYF. In nucleotides, the CDR3 is TGTGCCAGCTCACCCAACACGTCTTTGGCCACAGATACGCAGTATTTT.